A selection of T cell receptor beta chains follows, all from one sample in a study of PD-L1 blockade in urothelial cancer. The protocol was immunoSEQ multiplex PCR, while the TCRdb copy is restricted to in-frame clones and leaves out a portion. The data contain fewer than 80,000 clones, around 81% of them seen just once; the ten biggest clones take up 3% to 4%. Sequenced material: PBMCs, taken around atezolizumab (anti-PD-L1) treatment. The receptors here all came from a man between 65 and 85 years old with urothelial cancer. Each CDR3 is given with its conserved first and last residue. Fields, in order: CDR3 DNA, CDR3 protein, D gene, clone size, J gene, V gene. The D gene is left open where the match is weak. Rows may omit the clone size; those that give it use once, few, many or a size class.

TGTGCCAGCAGACTACAGGGGGCTTACGAGCAGTACTTC	CASRLQGAYEQYF	TRBD1	NA	TRBJ2-7	TRBV6-1
TGTGCCAGCAGGGCCAGGGGGACTGCGGCAGATACGCAGTATTTT	CASRARGTAADTQYF	NA	once	TRBJ2-3	TRBV5-8
TGTGCCAGCAGTTACCCCCCGACAGGGATTAACACTGAAGCTTTCTTT	CASSYPPTGINTEAFF	TRBD1	NA	TRBJ1-1	TRBV6-6
TGTGCCAGCAGTTACAAGGCTAGCGGGAGTGCCGAGCAGTACTTC	CASSYKASGSAEQYF	TRBD2	NA	TRBJ2-7	TRBV6-5
TGTGCCAGCTCACCAACTAGCAGACTCACAGATACGCAGTATTTT	CASSPTSRLTDTQYF	NA	NA	TRBJ2-3	TRBV18
TGTGCCAGCAGCTTAGCGGGCGCTCAAGAGACCCAGTACTTC	CASSLAGAQETQYF	NA	few	TRBJ2-5	TRBV7-2
TGTGCCACCAGCAGAGATGGACAGATCAATCAGCCCCAGCATTTT	CATSRDGQINQPQHF	NA	NA	TRBJ1-5	TRBV15
TGTGCCAGAAGCTTGAAGCTAGCGGCTAGCACAGATACGCAGTATTTT	CARSLKLAASTDTQYF	TRBD2	NA	TRBJ2-3	TRBV5-3
TGTGCCAGCAACAGGGACGAGACCGGGGAGCTGTTTTTT	CASNRDETGELFF	NA	NA	TRBJ2-2	TRBV2
TGTGCCAGTAGTATGAAGGGGAGGTACGAGCAGTACTTC	CASSMKGRYEQYF	NA	NA	TRBJ2-7	TRBV19
TGTGCCAGCAGCCCTATGGATAGCGGGAGTAGAGACTACGAGCAGTACTTC	CASSPMDSGSRDYEQYF	TRBD2	NA	TRBJ2-7	TRBV5-6
TGTGCCAGCAGCGGAGACCCAAACCGGGACAAGGAAAGCACAGATACGCAGTATTTT	CASSGDPNRDKESTDTQYF	NA	NA	TRBJ2-3	TRBV9
TGTGCCAGCTCACGGACAGGGGGCGAAAAACTGTTTTTT	CASSRTGGEKLFF	TRBD1	NA	TRBJ1-4	TRBV18
TGTGCCAGCAGTTCTGCAGGGCGTCTAGCCAAAAACATTCAGTACTTC	CASSSAGRLAKNIQYF	NA	NA	TRBJ2-4	TRBV28
TGTGCCAACCCATGGGCGGGAAGCTACGAGCAGTACTTC	CANPWAGSYEQYF	NA	NA	TRBJ2-7	TRBV6-5
TGTGCCAGCTCACCACCGTCAGCGGGAGGGCCGAATCTATACAATGAGCAGTTCTTC	CASSPPSAGGPNLYNEQFF	TRBD2	NA	TRBJ2-1	TRBV18